Following are 31 T cell receptor beta chains from one sample sequenced in a study of T cell repertoires in cytomegalovirus infection. MiXCR was run by TCRdb on the reads, yielding one entry per CDR3 protein. Of 680,000 or so distinct CDR3 sequences in the sample, 35% were seen once. Sequencing was performed on PBMCs. The origin of the receptors is a human donor in good health (CMV status not recorded). Some clones in this sample may be carry-over from other donors' samples.

This clonotype showed up many times. Germline and junction disagree at one end, which may indicate a read error. The chain links TRBV7-7 to TRBJ2-1, with 8 bases lining up with TRBD1. CDR1 is SSHAT and CDR2 is FNYEAQ in the germline V gene (reference sequence). The CDR3 extends over 14 amino acids. CDR3 sequence reads: CASSLDPGGDEQFF. CDR3 in DNA: TGTGCTAGCAGCTTAGACCCAGGGGGCGATGAGCAGTTCTTC.

The chain recombines TRBV7-8 with TRBJ2-1; TRBD1 is a possible D gene (7 bases). V was cut by 5 bases and J by 8 bases, with 28 bases left in between. CDR1 and CDR2 from the germline V gene are SGHVS and FQNEAQ. The CDR3 spans 18 residues. The CDR3 spells CASSQQLAGGLASDEQFF. CDR3 in DNA: TGTGCCAGCAGCCAACAGCTGGCAGGGGGTCTCGCTAGCGATGAGCAGTTCTTC.

This clonotype was observed a few times. The gene calls are TRBV6-1 and TRBJ2-5, with D perhaps TRBD1 or TRBD2 (5 bases each). CDR1 and CDR2 from the germline V gene are MNHNS and SASEGT. The CDR3 runs to 13 residues. V shed 6 bases and J shed 8 bases, with 16 bases lying between them. The CDR3 DNA reads TGTGCCAGCAGCCACCGGGACCAGGACACCCAGTACTTC. Residues: CASSHRDQDTQYF.

Ten or more counts support this clonotype. The CDR3 coding sequence is TGTGCCACCAGTGATTATCAGTTTAGCGGGAGGGCAAATGAGCAGTTCTTC. It encodes CATSDYQFSGRANEQFF. The chain has TRBV24-1 and TRBJ2-1, with 11 bases fitting TRBD2. Germline CDR1 is KGHDR and CDR2 is SFDVKD. V dropped 2 bases and J dropped 7; count of bases not matched to a gene: 9. This CDR3 has 17 amino acids.

This clonotype was observed a few times. This chain connects TRBV4-1 to TRBJ1-6; a weak D match, TRBD1 (5 bases). Trimming cost V 2 bases and J 9 bases, with 11 bases left between them. In germline, CDR1 is MGHRA, CDR2 YSYEKL. The CDR3 spans 14 residues. The DNA for the CDR3 is TGCGCCAGCAGCCAACGACAGATCGGTTCACCCCTCCACTTT. Its translation is CASSQRQIGSPLHF.

This clonotype appeared a few times. The rearrangement joins TRBV4-1 to TRBJ2-1; 11 bases align to TRBD2. CDR1 and CDR2 (germline): MGHRA, YSYEKL. The CDR3 is made up of 17 amino acids. With 2 bases clipped from V and 5 bases from J, the junction kept 8 bases outside the gene matches. CDR3 DNA: TGCGCCAGCAGCCAAACCCCTAGCGGGGGGCTAAACAATGAGCAGTTCTTC. Translation gives CASSQTPSGGLNNEQFF.

The V and J genes are TRBV2 and TRBJ1-1, with 9 bases identical to TRBD1. Per germline, CDR1 SNHLY and CDR2 FYNNEI. The CDR3 is made up of 13 amino acids. V lost 6 bases and J lost 8; bases outside the gene matches: 7. Here the CDR3 DNA reads TGTGCCAGCAGGGAACACGGGACAGGGGAAGCTTTCTTT. It yields the protein CASREHGTGEAFF. Drawing the rest from reference TRBV2 and TRBJ1-1, the complete variable domain is EPEVTQTPSHQVTQMGQEVILRCVPISNHLYFYWYRQILGQKVEFLVSFYNNEISEKSEIFDDQFSVERPDGSNFTLKIRSTKLEDSAMYFCASREHGTGEAFFGQGTRLTVV.

This clonotype was counted a few times. The CDR3 end shows no conserved phenylalanine or tryptophan, and so a read error is likely. It is unclear where the CDR3 begins or ends on the DNA, so no DNA is shown, and the CDR3 is as TCRdb lists it. The CDR3 loop is CASSLVSGIH. The chain carries TRBV7-8 and TRBJ2-7. From germline, CDR1 is SGHVS and CDR2 FQNEAQ. The CDR3 numbers 10 amino acids, ends counted.

As concerns this clonotype: The conserved phenylalanine or tryptophan normally closing the CDR3 is absent here, so this likely arose from a read error. CDR3 bases: TGTGCCACCAGTGATTTGAAGTCTAGCGGGAGGGCCTCAGGTACGCAGTATTTG. Translation gives CATSDLKSSGRASGTQYL. The J gene is TRBJ2-3, the V gene TRBV24-1, with TRBD2 identical over 12 bases. The V and J ends lost 0 bases and 8 bases, in that order; junction bases with no gene match: 11. The CDR3 length is 18 residues. Germline CDR1 KGHDR, CDR2 SFDVKD.

This clonotype was picked up many times. The chain links TRBV7-2 to TRBJ2-3; D call uncertain. This CDR3 comprises 13 residues. Germline assignment: CDR1 SGHTA and CDR2 FQGNSA. Trimming took 2 bases from V and 4 from J, leaving 7 bases between them. This CDR3 reads CASSLNRADTQYF. DNA for the CDR3: TGTGCCAGCAGCTTAAATAGAGCAGATACGCAGTATTTT.

The chain couples TRBV12-3 or TRBV12-4 to TRBJ2-7; the match to TRBD1 covers 11 bases. J gave up 5 bases and V 6 bases, and 15 bases lay outside the gene matches. This CDR3 contains 17 residues. CDR3 sequence: CASSPGTGGLGVNEQYF. The CDR3 DNA reads TGTGCCAGCAGCCCAGGGACAGGGGGTCTCGGTGTCAACGAGCAGTACTTC.

The chain uses TRBV5-1 and TRBJ2-3; D remains ambiguous. Trimming took off 0 bases at V and 4 bases at J, with 9 bases between the two ends. Looked up from germline, CDR1 is SGHRS and CDR2 is YFSETQ. This CDR3 region has 14 residues. In nucleotides, the CDR3 is TGCGCCAGCAGCTTGGAGGTTTGGGCAGATACGCAGTATTTT. Its translation is CASSLEVWADTQYF.

This clonotype has at least ten counts. V and J are TRBV7-6 and TRBJ2-3; tentative D call: TRBD1 (8 bases). This CDR3 comprises 14 residues. Trimming cost V 8 bases and J 1 base, with 13 bases left between them. The germline V gene has CDR1 SGHVS and CDR2 FNYEAQ. The CDR3 coding sequence is TGTGCCAGCGGGGGGGGACAGGGCACAGATACGCAGTATTTT. This codes for CASGGGQGTDTQYF.

This clonotype showed up many times. The chain employs TRBV7-2 and TRBJ1-5, with 7 bases aligning to TRBD1. The germline gives CDR1 SGHTA, CDR2 FQGNSA. The CDR3 has 14 amino acids. The trim removed 5 bases at V and 4 bases at J, leaving 5 bases unmatched. In DNA form, the CDR3 reads TGTGCCAGCAGCAACCCACAGGGGAATCAGCCCCAGCATTTT. Amino acids: CASSNPQGNQPQHF.

This clonotype was detected only once. The chain employs TRBV12-3 or TRBV12-4 and TRBJ2-7, with a tentative D call TRBD1 (6 bases). CDR3 length: 12 residues. V was pared by 5 bases and J by 6 bases, with 11 bases between. The CDR3 DNA reads as TGTGCCAGCAGTGTGGACAGTTTCGAGCAGTACTTC. Translated: CASSVDSFEQYF.

Ten or more counts support this clonotype. The gene calls are TRBV6-1 and TRBJ2-7; D gene unclear. The CDR3 is made up of 13 amino acids. Between the trimmed V and J ends, which lost 9 bases and 4 bases, there was a span of 16 bases. The germline gives CDR1 MNHNS, CDR2 SASEGT. The CDR3, as DNA: TGTGCCAGTCTCCGGGCCCAAAAATACGAGCAGTACTTC. This translates into CASLRAQKYEQYF.

This clonotype was observed a few times. V gene TRBV6-6 combines with J gene TRBJ2-6; tentatively, D is TRBD1 (8 bases). The V gene's germline CDR1 is MNHNY and CDR2 SVGAGI (reference sequence). V lost 4 bases to trimming and J lost 2 bases, with 21 bases between them. This CDR3 region has 19 residues. The CDR3 is CASSLATGGVGAGANVLTF. The CDR3 nucleotides are TGTGCCAGCAGTTTAGCTACAGGGGGGGTGGGTGCTGGGGCCAACGTCCTGACTTTC.

CDR3 residues: CASSSMSNQPQHF. Written as DNA, the CDR3 is TGTGCCAGCAGTTCAATGAGTAATCAGCCCCAGCATTTT. This rearrangement joins TRBV28 to TRBJ1-5; D is undetermined. CDR1 and CDR2 (germline): MDHEN, SYDVKM. The CDR3 is made up of 13 amino acids. V shed 4 bases and J shed 4 bases, with 8 bases lying between them.

This clonotype was recorded a few times. The rearrangement joins TRBV4-2 to TRBJ1-2; possible D gene TRBD1, 5 bases. The germline V gene encodes CDR1 LGHNA and CDR2 YNFKEQ. V lost 0 bases, J lost 1 base, and 9 bases lay in between. This CDR3 is built from 15 residues. The CDR3 coding sequence is TGTGCCAGCAGCCAAGATATAGACAGTAACTATGGCTACACCTTC. The encoded protein is CASSQDIDSNYGYTF.

The chain links TRBV11-2 to TRBJ2-1; TRBD2 aligns across 9 bases. The CDR3 runs to 15 residues. V shed 1 base and J 9 bases; nucleotides not matched to a gene: 7. Per the germline V gene, CDR1 is SGHAT and CDR2 is FQNNGV. The CDR3: CASSLVGGGVSEQFF. CDR3 DNA: TGTGCCAGCAGCTTAGTGGGCGGGGGGGTAAGTGAGCAGTTCTTC.

This clonotype was detected once. The chain carries TRBV23-1 and TRBJ1-4, with D perhaps TRBD1 (6 bases). Being an ORF, TRBV23-1 has a function that is uncertain. The CDR3 has 15 amino acids. Trimming pared 4 bases from V and 7 bases from J, leaving 16 bases between. The CDR3 region is CASSLLGGRREKLFF. Written as DNA, the CDR3 is TGCGCCAGCAGTCTCCTCGGGGGCAGGCGTGAAAAACTGTTTTTT.

The J gene is TRBJ2-5, the V gene TRBV7-9; D is unclear. The length of the CDR3 is 12 residues. Germline CDR1 is SEHNR and CDR2 is FQNEAQ (reference sequence). V was cut by 1 base and J by 11 bases, with 11 bases left in between. The CDR3 region has the DNA TGTGCCAGCAGCTTAGACCACTTCGGACAGTACTTC. As protein: CASSLDHFGQYF.

The J gene is TRBJ2-1, the V gene TRBV6-2 or TRBV6-3, with D perhaps matching TRBD2 (6 bases). Per the germline V gene, CDR1 is MNHEY and CDR2 is SVGEGT. The CDR3 contains 16 residues. V was shortened by 6 bases and J by 7 bases, with 22 bases between the two germline ends. CDR3 in DNA: TGTGCCAGCAGCCCTCCCCCGGGACTCTCCCGGAATGAGCAGTTCTTC. Translating it yields CASSPPPGLSRNEQFF.

This clonotype was detected ten times or more. The chain joins TRBV7-8 to TRBJ2-2; 11 bases align to TRBD2. Germline loops: CDR1 SGHVS, CDR2 FQNEAQ. The CDR3 runs 18 residues. The V gene end was trimmed by 0 bases and the J gene end by 6 bases; junction bases not matched to a gene: 9. The CDR3: CASSLATSGTIVAGELFF. The DNA for the CDR3 is TGTGCCAGCAGCTTAGCGACTAGCGGGACCATCGTGGCCGGGGAGCTGTTTTTT.

This clonotype was observed a few times. The chain carries TRBV4-1 and TRBJ2-3; D is uncertain. Germline loops: CDR1 MGHRA, CDR2 YSYEKL. This CDR3 is built from 14 residues. Trimming pared 0 bases from V and 1 base from J, leaving 5 bases between. CDR3 in amino acids: CASSQEGRTDTQYF. The CDR3 DNA is TGCGCCAGCAGCCAAGAAGGACGCACAGATACGCAGTATTTT.

This clonotype was seen ten or more times. The V and J genes are TRBV7-2 and TRBJ2-7; D not certain. The CDR3 is 13 amino acids. Germline values: CDR1 SGHTA, CDR2 FQGNSA. V was trimmed by 4 bases and J by 4 bases, leaving 11 bases between them. This chain's CDR3 is CASSSTQLYEQYF. In DNA form, the CDR3 reads TGTGCCAGCAGCTCGACACAATTATACGAGCAGTACTTC.

CDR3 DNA: TGTGCCAGCAGTTTAGTAGCCGGGTTCGGCAATCAGCCCCAGCATTTT. Residues: CASSLVAGFGNQPQHF. The V gene is TRBV12-3 or TRBV12-4, the J gene TRBJ1-5; D is unclear. The ends were cut back, 1 base at V and 2 bases at J, with 12 bases in the middle. This CDR3 contains 16 residues.

The V call is TRBV20-1, the J call TRBJ2-7; D perhaps matches TRBD1 (6 bases). The ends were cut back, 0 bases at V and 5 bases at J, with 20 bases in the middle. This CDR3 has 16 amino acids. Per germline, CDR1 DFQATT and CDR2 SNEGSKA (reference sequence). The CDR3 loop is CSARDQVQGPPDEQYF. CDR3 DNA sequence: TGCAGTGCTAGAGATCAGGTACAGGGACCCCCGGACGAGCAGTACTTC.

To note about this clonotype: A read error may account for a junction end that differs from germline. This rearrangement joins TRBV19 to TRBJ2-1, with 9 bases fitting TRBD1. The CDR3 has 17 amino acids. Per germline, CDR1 LNHDA and CDR2 SQIVND (reference sequence). The CDR3, as DNA: TGTGCCAGTAGTATGGTACAGGGGGCAATGCTATACAATGATCAGTTCTTC. Its translation is CASSMVQGAMLYNDQFF. Full variable domain (remainder filled in from reference TRBV19 and TRBJ2-1): DGGITQSPKYLFRKEGQNVTLSCEQNLNHDAMYWYRQDPGQGLRLIYYSQIVNDFQKGDIAEGYSVSREKKESFPLTVTSAQKNPTAFYLCASSMVQGAMLYNDQFFGPGTRLTVL.

V is TRBV6-1 and J is TRBJ1-5; a possible D gene is TRBD1 (6 bases). Germline-derived CDR1 and CDR2 are MNHNS and SASEGT. The CDR3 runs to 21 residues. The germline V and J ends were trimmed by 1 base and 3 bases, with 28 bases remaining between them. The CDR3 DNA is TGTGCCAGCAGTGAAGGAATACTAAGAGGGGGGCGCGAAGGTAACAATCAGCCCCAGCATTTT. This gives the protein CASSEGILRGGREGNNQPQHF.

This clonotype has a count of ten or more. The chain uses TRBV28 and TRBJ1-1, with a possible D match to TRBD1 (6 bases). This CDR3 is built from 20 residues. Germline V CDR1 and CDR2: MDHEN, SYDVKM. V lost 1 base, J lost 1 base, and 25 bases lay in between. The chain's CDR3 is CASSLLIGTPKGTKNTEAFF. The CDR3 region has the DNA TGTGCCAGCAGTTTATTGATTGGGACACCTAAAGGGACAAAGAACACTGAAGCTTTCTTT.